This T cell receptor beta chain was sequenced for a study of T cells in localized non-small cell lung cancer (dated by TCRdb to about 2020). Regarding the complete study: The study analyzed T cell repertoires of 200 to 300 early-stage NSCLC patients, comparing tumors and uninvolved tumor-adjacent lungs. All 220 or so NSCLC patients in the cohort were treatment-naive and had localized lung tumors that were resected. A mean age of about 66 years was recorded for the NSCLC patients, of whom 120 to 150 were male and some 100 were female. Broad study findings and their caveats: Of the top 100 tumor clones, a median of approximately 60 were detected in paired uninvolved adjacent lung; under 30 were also among that lung's top 100. Uninvolved tumor-adjacent lung showed the highest T cell clonality, higher than tumor, which suggests more focused antigenic responses in the uninvolved tumor-adjacent lung. Because multi-region sequencing of the tumors was not done, intratumor heterogeneity could not be ruled out. Longer overall survival was associated with higher T cell density in blood, whereas shorter survival was associated with higher clonality in adjacent lung. Since the design was exploratory, TCR variables were selected using unadjusted p-values with no false-discovery rate correction.

The CDR3 holds 16 amino acids from the cysteine to the phenylalanine. The CDR3 DNA has 48 bases and is translated from base 1. According to the germline V gene (reference sequence), CDR1 reads LNHDA and CDR2 reads SQIVND. The V and J ends are trimmed by 5 bases and 3 bases, leaving 17 bases between them. Concerning this clone: Its antigen is not yet known. It has no much larger one-base neighbor in the sample; base qualities were not kept.

TCR beta CDR3 regions were sequenced from DNA using the immunoSEQ Assay. As for the original processing: To compute T cell density, TCR beta template counts were normalized to usable DNA, which was estimated by amplifying housekeeping genes. Using the preseqR package, richness was estimated by extrapolating to 120,000 templates for tissue samples and 400,000 templates for PBMC samples. Clonality was taken to be one minus Pielou's evenness. Tissue-enriched TCRs were identified through differential abundance testing performed on productive amino-acid clonotypes, with a minimum total count of 5 and an alpha of 0.1. The Jaccard Index and the Morisita Overlap Index were used to measure repertoire overlap between compartments. GLIPH grouped TCR beta CDR3s together with public tetramer-defined viral CDR3s, and a viral motif had to include at least three viral sequences and show V-gene enrichment. Sourced from immuneACCESS, this table was stored by TCRdb with only in-frame sequences that have V and J called. A share of the clones is absent; for the studies checked, an unresolved V gene accounts for under half, and the remainder has no known explanation. Clone size and the V and J calls come from that table; the DNA yielded D and trimming. The sample includes 37,000 or so clones, with about 87% observed a single time. The ten largest clones add up to 2.7% of the sample.

At diagnosis, tumor, uninvolved tumor-adjacent lung and peripheral blood were collected and then preserved as a mix of FFPE and fresh-frozen material. For TCR repertoire profiling, blood samples were analyzed as peripheral blood mononuclear cells. The receptor was isolated from a woman aged 40 to 75 with stage I lung adenocarcinoma. Material: peripheral blood, obtained before any cancer treatment. The rearranged segments are TRBV19 and TRBJ1-5; the D segment could be TRBD1, given 5 matching bases. CDR3 sequence: CASSLRTRGYNQPQHF. The DNA is as follows: TGTGCCAGTAGTCTCAGGACCCGGGGGTACAATCAGCCCCAGCATTTT.